This T cell receptor beta chain was retrieved from a study of shared clonotypes between healthy human individuals. At the level of the study: CD4 naive and CD4 memory each took three plates per donor, while CD8 naive took two and CD8 memory one. Study-level results: Clonotypes not shared had lower generation probabilities than those common to all four donors.

Assay: immunoSEQ multiplex PCR; the TCRdb copy retains only in-frame clones and omits some. The table lists 600,000 to 750,000 clones, over 55% of them singletons. CD4+ cells underwent separation, giving CD45RA+ naive and CD45RA-negative memory subsets. A word on this clone: As yet, its antigen is unknown.

This CDR3 contains 13 residues. The V gene's germline CDR1 is MNHEY and CDR2 SMNVEV (reference sequence). V shed 5 bases and J shed 3 bases, with 8 bases lying between them. V and J are TRBV27 and TRBJ1-5; weak D call: TRBD1 (6 bases). Input material: memory CD4+ T cells sorted from blood. Subset of the sample: CD45RA-negative fraction. The sequence was collected from a woman younger than 45 in good health. CDR3 sequence (DNA): TGTGCCAGCAGTAGGGGGTTCAATCAGCCCCAGCATTTT. Protein: CASSRGFNQPQHF.